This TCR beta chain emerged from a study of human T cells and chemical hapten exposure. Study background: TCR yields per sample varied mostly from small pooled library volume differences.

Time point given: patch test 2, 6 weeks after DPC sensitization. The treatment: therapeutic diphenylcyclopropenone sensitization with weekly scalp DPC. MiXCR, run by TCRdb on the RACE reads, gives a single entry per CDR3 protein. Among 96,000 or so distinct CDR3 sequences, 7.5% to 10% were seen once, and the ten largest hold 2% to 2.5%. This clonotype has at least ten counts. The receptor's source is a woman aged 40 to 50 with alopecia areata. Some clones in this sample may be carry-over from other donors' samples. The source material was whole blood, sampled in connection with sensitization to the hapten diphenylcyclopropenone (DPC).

The CDR3 DNA follows: TGTGCCAGCAGCACCCCTAGCGGCCAAGAGACCCAGTACTTC. It translates to CASSTPSGQETQYF. J is TRBJ2-5 and V is TRBV7-2, with 7 nucleotides matching TRBD2. CDR1 and CDR2 (germline): SGHTA, FQGNSA. Germline trimming cut 5 bases from V and 1 base from J; bases unmatched to any gene: 4. The CDR3 is 14 amino acids.